Listed below are T cell receptor beta chains from one sample, sequenced in a study of OX40 agonist ivuxolimab in advanced cancers. Method: immunoSEQ multiplex PCR; TCRdb's copy keeps in-frame clones and lacks some. The table has approximately 94,000 clones, around four fifths seen once. Specimen: CD4+ or CD8+ T cells sorted from blood, collected in a trial of the OX40 agonist ivuxolimab. The origin of the receptors is an adult with an advanced solid tumor such as melanoma, head and neck, liver or kidney cancer. CDR3s include the opening cysteine and the closing phenylalanine or tryptophan. D genes are given only for firm matches. Expanded clones get a size class; other rows say once, few or many, or leave the size out.

NA	NA	TRBV28	TRBJ1-3	CASRGSFSGNTIYF	TGTGCCAGCAGGGGTTCCTTCTCTGGAAACACCATATATTTT
NA	TRBD2	TRBV4-2	TRBJ2-5	CASSQVGYSGGGETQYF	TGTGCCAGCAGCCAAGTAGGGTACAGCGGGGGTGGAGAGACCCAGTACTTC
NA	NA	TRBV25-1	TRBJ2-1	CASRPFQYNEQFF	TGTGCCAGCAGGCCTTTTCAGTACAATGAGCAGTTCTTC
NA	TRBD1	TRBV6-5	TRBJ2-7	CASSYGQGASYEQYF	TGTGCCAGCAGTTACGGGCAGGGGGCATCCTACGAGCAGTACTTC
NA	TRBD1	TRBV6-1	TRBJ1-5	CASSDRQGLAGNQPQHF	TGTGCCAGCAGTGACAGACAGGGGCTTGCAGGCAATCAGCCCCAGCATTTT
NA	NA	TRBV5-4	TRBJ2-5	CASSLDSRETQYF	TGTGCCAGCAGCCTGGACAGCCGAGAGACCCAGTACTTC
NA	NA	TRBV7-8	TRBJ1-1	CASSLGEGREAFF	TGTGCCAGCAGCTTAGGGGAGGGGCGTGAAGCTTTCTTT
NA	NA	TRBV7-8	TRBJ1-6	CASREWNSPLHF	TGTGCCAGCAGGGAGTGGAATTCACCCCTCCACTTT
NA	NA	TRBV7-2	TRBJ2-5	CASSSLDRKETQYF	TGTGCCAGCAGCTCCCTCGACAGGAAAGAGACCCAGTACTTC
once	TRBD1	TRBV11-2	TRBJ1-2	CASSHQGQTNYGYTF	TGTGCCAGCAGTCACCAGGGACAGACTAACTATGGCTACACCTTC
NA	NA	TRBV18	TRBJ1-1	CASSPTATEAFF	TGTGCCAGCTCACCGACAGCTACTGAAGCTTTCTTT
NA	NA	TRBV15	TRBJ2-3	CATSMGQDTQYF	TGTGCCACCAGCATGGGTCAGGATACGCAGTATTTT
NA	TRBD1	TRBV6-5	TRBJ1-1	CASSYAGTVDTEAFF	TGTGCCAGCAGTTACGCTGGGACAGTTGACACTGAAGCTTTCTTT
NA	NA	TRBV19	TRBJ1-2	CASRPGRGRAYGYTF	TGTGCCAGTAGGCCGGGCAGGGGACGAGCCTATGGCTACACCTTC
NA	NA	TRBV5-1	TRBJ2-5	CASTPSGTSIGETQYF	TGCGCCAGCACTCCCTCCGGGACGTCGATAGGAGAGACCCAGTACTTC
NA	NA	TRBV19	TRBJ1-5	CASSIGAGEQPQHF	TGTGCCAGTAGTATAGGGGCAGGCGAGCAGCCCCAGCATTTT
few	NA	TRBV19	TRBJ1-1	CASSTRRRGDNEAFF	TGTGCCAGTAGTACACGACGCAGGGGAGACAATGAAGCTTTCTTT
NA	TRBD1	TRBV23-1	TRBJ1-5	CASSQYLRQGLPNSNQPQHF	TGCGCCAGCAGTCAATACCTCCGACAGGGGCTTCCTAATAGCAATCAGCCCCAGCATTTT
NA	NA	TRBV6-6	TRBJ1-1	CASSYLFYLGTEAFF	TGTGCCAGCAGTTACCTCTTCTACCTCGGAACTGAGGCTTTCTTT
NA	TRBD1	TRBV6-6	TRBJ2-2	CASSTTGGDDTGELFF	TGTGCCAGCAGTACGACAGGGGGCGATGACACCGGGGAGCTGTTTTTT
NA	NA	TRBV2	TRBJ2-1	CASSVSTAGDEQFF	TGTGCCAGCAGTGTTAGTACGGCCGGGGATGAGCAGTTCTTC
NA	NA	TRBV10-3	TRBJ2-1	CAISDPNGAQQFF	TGTGCCATCAGTGACCCCAATGGGGCACAGCAGTTCTTC
NA	TRBD1	TRBV6-5	TRBJ2-5	CASRNGQGGETQYF	TGTGCCAGCAGAAACGGACAGGGTGGGGAGACCCAGTACTTC
NA	NA	TRBV7-3	TRBJ2-6	CASSFDSPGANVLTF	TGTGCCAGCAGCTTTGACAGTCCTGGGGCCAACGTCCTGACTTTC
NA	NA	TRBV7-9	TRBJ1-4	CASSFLGSGEKLFF	TGTGCCAGCAGCTTCTTAGGGTCTGGGGAAAAACTGTTTTTT
NA	NA	TRBV7-9	TRBJ1-6	CASSHSTGSWVPLHF	TGTGCCAGCAGCCACTCGACAGGCTCTTGGGTTCCCCTCCACTTT
NA	TRBD1	TRBV7-3	TRBJ2-1	CASSSQGGSYNEQFF	TGTGCCAGCAGCTCACAGGGGGGATCCTACAATGAGCAGTTCTTC
NA	NA	TRBV7-8	TRBJ2-3	CASSLAPDTDTQYF	TGTGCCAGCAGCTTAGCGCCCGATACAGATACGCAGTATTTT
NA	NA	TRBV6-6	TRBJ1-1	CASPRAENTEAFF	TGTGCCAGCCCAAGGGCAGAGAACACTGAAGCTTTCTTT
NA	NA	TRBV6-5	TRBJ1-2	CASTEPRQGSGYTF	TGTGCCAGCACCGAACCTCGGCAGGGGAGCGGCTACACCTTC
NA	NA	TRBV14	TRBJ1-6	CASSQAGRFNSPLHF	TGTGCCAGCAGCCAAGCAGGACGGTTTAATTCACCCCTCCACTTT
few	TRBD1	TRBV6-6	TRBJ1-5	CASSWVGTGGNQPQHF	TGTGCCAGCAGTTGGGTAGGGACAGGGGGCAATCAGCCCCAGCATTTT
NA	TRBD1	TRBV6-5	TRBJ1-2	CASSTGTGGSYGYTF	TGTGCCAGCAGCACCGGGACAGGGGGCTCCTATGGCTACACCTTC
NA	NA	TRBV11-2	TRBJ1-5	CASSLDHGQGESNQPQHF	TGTGCCAGCAGCTTAGATCACGGCCAGGGCGAAAGCAATCAGCCCCAGCATTTT
NA	TRBD2	TRBV7-2	TRBJ2-1	CASSLEGLSGGASYNEQFF	TGTGCCAGCAGCTTAGAGGGGCTTAGCGGGGGGGCCTCCTACAATGAGCAGTTCTTC
NA	TRBD1	TRBV27	TRBJ1-6	CASSPRQGAGSPLHF	TGTGCCAGCAGTCCGCGACAGGGGGCGGGCTCACCCCTCCACTTT
NA	NA	TRBV19	TRBJ1-3	CASSFRSSGNTIYF	TGTGCCAGTAGTTTCCGAAGCTCTGGAAACACCATATATTTT
few	NA	TRBV28	TRBJ1-2	CASRPPGEGYGYTF	TGTGCCAGCAGACCCCCCGGGGAAGGGTATGGCTACACCTTC
NA	NA	TRBV6-1	TRBJ2-1	CASSEIYNEQFF	TGTGCCAGCAGTGAAATATACAATGAGCAGTTCTTC
NA	NA	TRBV10-3	TRBJ1-6	CAISSTEGSNSPLHF	TGTGCCATCAGTTCCACAGAAGGTAGTAATTCACCCCTCCACTTT
NA	NA	TRBV28	TRBJ1-1	CASSPFMRGTEAFF	TGTGCCAGCAGTCCCTTCATGAGGGGCACTGAAGCTTTCTTT
NA	NA	TRBV9	TRBJ2-2	CASSVVDTPNTGELFF	TGTGCCAGCAGCGTAGTAGACACCCCGAACACCGGGGAGCTGTTTTTT
NA	NA	TRBV5-6	TRBJ1-1	CASSLRRNTEAFF	TGTGCCAGCAGCTTGCGCAGGAACACTGAAGCTTTCTTT
NA	TRBD1	TRBV7-8	TRBJ1-2	CASSVDRENGYTF	TGTGCCAGCAGCGTAGACAGGGAGAATGGCTACACCTTC
NA	TRBD2	TRBV7-3	TRBJ2-2	CASSSRLAGEAGELFF	TGTGCCAGCAGCTCCAGACTAGCGGGGGAGGCCGGGGAGCTGTTTTTT
NA	TRBD1	TRBV5-6	TRBJ1-2	CASSWAGGNGYTF	TGTGCCAGCAGCTGGGCAGGGGGAAATGGCTACACCTTC
NA	NA	TRBV7-4	TRBJ1-5	CASSCNTCFQHF	TGTGCCAGCAGCTGCAACACTTGCTTCCAGCATTTT
NA	NA	TRBV5-4	TRBJ2-2	CASSLGGLGGDTGELFF	TGTGCCAGCAGCTTGGGCGGCCTAGGCGGCGACACCGGGGAGCTGTTTTTT
few	NA	TRBV4-3	TRBJ1-6	CASSQETGSHSPLHF	TGCGCCAGCAGCCAAGAAACAGGGTCACATTCACCCCTCCACTTT
NA	NA	TRBV27	TRBJ1-5	CASSFKNQPQHF	TGTGCCAGCAGTTTTAAGAATCAGCCCCAGCATTTT
NA	TRBD1	TRBV9	TRBJ1-2	CASSAGQGADGYTF	TGTGCCAGCAGCGCCGGACAGGGGGCCGATGGCTACACCTTC